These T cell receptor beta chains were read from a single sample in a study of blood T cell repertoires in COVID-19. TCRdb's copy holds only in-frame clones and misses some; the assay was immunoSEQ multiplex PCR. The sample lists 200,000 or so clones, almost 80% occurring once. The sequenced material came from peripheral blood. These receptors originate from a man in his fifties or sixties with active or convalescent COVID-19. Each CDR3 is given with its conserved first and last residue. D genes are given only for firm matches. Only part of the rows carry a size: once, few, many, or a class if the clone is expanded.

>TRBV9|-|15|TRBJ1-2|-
TGTGCCAGCAGCCCGGGGGTGAGGGCGGACTATGGCTACACCTTC
CASSPGVRADYGYTF
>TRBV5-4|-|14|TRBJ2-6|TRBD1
TGTGCCACCATGACAGGGGCTGGGGCCAACGTCCTGACTTTC
CATMTGAGANVLTF
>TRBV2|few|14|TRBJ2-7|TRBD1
TGTGCCAGCAGCCTGACAGGGGGTATCTACGAGCAGTACTTC
CASSLTGGIYEQYF
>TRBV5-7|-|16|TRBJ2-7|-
TGTGCCAGCGGAAGAATTGTCGGATTAGAGGTAAAAGAGCAGTACTTC
CASGRIVGLEVKEQYF
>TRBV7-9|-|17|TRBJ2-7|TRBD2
TGTGCCAGCAGCTCCCCGGGCGGCGGGAGGGCCTCCTACGAGCAGTACTTC
CASSSPGGGRASYEQYF
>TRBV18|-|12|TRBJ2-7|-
TGTGCCAGCTCACAGGGGTTAGGCGAGCAGTACTTC
CASSQGLGEQYF
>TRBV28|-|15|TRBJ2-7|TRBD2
TGTGCCAGCAGTTTTCTATCGGGGGGGACCTACGAGCAGTACTTC
CASSFLSGGTYEQYF
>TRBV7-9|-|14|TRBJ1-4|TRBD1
TGTGCCAGCAGCCCTGGGGGGACAGCTTTTGTCCTGTTTTTT
CASSPGGTAFVLFF
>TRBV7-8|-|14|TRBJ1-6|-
TGTGCCAGCAGCTTAGCCTATCGGGATTCACCCCTCCACTTT
CASSLAYRDSPLHF
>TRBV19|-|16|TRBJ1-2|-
TGTGCCAGTAGTATTAGGGTTACGACAGCTAACTATGGCTACACCTTC
CASSIRVTTANYGYTF
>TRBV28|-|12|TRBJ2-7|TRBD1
TGTGCCAGCTGGGACAGGGGCTACGAGCAGTACTTC
CASWDRGYEQYF
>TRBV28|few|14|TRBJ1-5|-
TGTGCCAGCAGCACCATGGGAGGGGGACAGCCCCAGCATTTT
CASSTMGGGQPQHF
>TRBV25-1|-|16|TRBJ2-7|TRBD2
TGTGCCAGCAGTGGAAACCCGAGCGGGGGCTCCTACGAGCAGTACTTC
CASSGNPSGGSYEQYF
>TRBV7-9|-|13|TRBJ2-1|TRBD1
TGTGCCAGCAGCCTAAAGGGGGCGGGTGAGCAGTTCTTC
CASSLKGAGEQFF
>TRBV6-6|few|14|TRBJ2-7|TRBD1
TGTGCCAGCAATTTACAGGGGTGGGCATATGAGCAGTACTTC
CASNLQGWAYEQYF
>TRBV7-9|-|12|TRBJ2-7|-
TGTGCCAGCAAGGGGGACTCCTACGAGCAGTACTTC
CASKGDSYEQYF
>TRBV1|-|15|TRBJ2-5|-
TGCACCAGCAGCCAACCTGGACAGGGGCAAGAGACCCAGTACTTC
CTSSQPGQGQETQYF
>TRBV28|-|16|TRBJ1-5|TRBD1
TGTGCCAGCAGTTACCCAGGGGGCTCGAGCAATCAGCCCCAGCATTTT
CASSYPGGSSNQPQHF
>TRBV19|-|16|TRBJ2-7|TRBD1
TGTGCCAGTAGTCCTAACGGACAGGGGGCTTCCTACGAGCAGTACTTC
CASSPNGQGASYEQYF
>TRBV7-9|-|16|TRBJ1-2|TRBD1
TGTGCCAGCAGCAACCTACCGGACAGGGGTGACTATGGCTACACCTTC
CASSNLPDRGDYGYTF
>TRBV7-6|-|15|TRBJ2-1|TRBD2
TGTGCCAGCAGCTTAGAAGTAGCGGGAGATAGTGAGCAGTTCTTC
CASSLEVAGDSEQFF
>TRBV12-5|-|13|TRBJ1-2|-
TGTGCTAGTGGTTTGGTACCAGGGTATGGCTACACCTTC
CASGLVPGYGYTF
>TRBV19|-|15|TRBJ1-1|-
TGTGCCAGTAGTATGCGTCCCGGCAGGGACACTGAAGCTTTCTTT
CASSMRPGRDTEAFF
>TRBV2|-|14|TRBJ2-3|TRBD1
TGTGCCAGCAGTGAAAGGGGGCCGCCGGATACGCAGTATTTT
CASSERGPPDTQYF
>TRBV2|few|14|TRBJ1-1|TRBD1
TGTGCCAGCAGTGAGGTTACAGGGGGCACTGAAGCTTTCTTT
CASSEVTGGTEAFF
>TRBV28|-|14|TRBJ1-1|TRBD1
TGTGCCACAGGACAGGGGACCATGAACACTGAAGCTTTCTTT
CATGQGTMNTEAFF
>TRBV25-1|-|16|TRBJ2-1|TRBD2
TGTGCCAGCACTCCACCGGGACTAGCGGGGTCTCGGGAGCAGTTCTTC
CASTPPGLAGSREQFF
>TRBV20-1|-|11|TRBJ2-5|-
TGCAGTGCTCCGCGGCAGATAACCCAGTACTTC
CSAPRQITQYF
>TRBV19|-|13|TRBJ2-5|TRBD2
TGTGCCAGTAGTATCAGGGAGGGCTTGGCCCAGTACTTC
CASSIREGLAQYF
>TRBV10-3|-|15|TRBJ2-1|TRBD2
TGTGCCATCAGTGTAATGACTAGCGGGAGTGATGAGCAGTTCTTC
CAISVMTSGSDEQFF
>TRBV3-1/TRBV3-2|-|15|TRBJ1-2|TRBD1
TGTGCCAGCAGCCAAGAGAGGGGGCAAGTCTATGGCTACACCTTC
CASSQERGQVYGYTF
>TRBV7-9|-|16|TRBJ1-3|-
TGTGCCAGCAGCCACCTCTCGGGAATAACTGGAAACACCATATATTTT
CASSHLSGITGNTIYF
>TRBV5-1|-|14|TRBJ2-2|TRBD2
TGCGCCAGCACCCGGGACTACCAACCCGGGGAGCTGTTTTTT
CASTRDYQPGELFF
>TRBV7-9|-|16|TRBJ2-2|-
TGTGCCAGCAGCCCACAGCAGACAGGGAACACCGGGGAGCTGTTTTTT
CASSPQQTGNTGELFF
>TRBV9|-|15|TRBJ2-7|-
TGTGCCAGCAGCGTAGGGATGGCAGGGTATGACGAGCAGTACTTC
CASSVGMAGYDEQYF
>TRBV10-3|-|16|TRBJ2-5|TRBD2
TGTGCCATCAGTGTTAGCGGGGGGAAAGGGGAAGAGACCCAGTACTTC
CAISVSGGKGEETQYF
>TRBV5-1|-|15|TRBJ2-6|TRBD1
TGCGCCAGCAGCGAGGGGGCGCCAGGGGCCAACGTCCTGACTTTC
CASSEGAPGANVLTF
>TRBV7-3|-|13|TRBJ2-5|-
TGTGCCAGCAGCTTAACGCGGGGAGAGACCCAGTACTTC
CASSLTRGETQYF
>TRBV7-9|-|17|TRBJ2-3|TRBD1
TGTGCCAGCAGCTTAGGCCCCGGGACAGGGGGCTCAGATACGCAGTATTTT
CASSLGPGTGGSDTQYF
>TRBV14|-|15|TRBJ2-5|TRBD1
TGTGCCAGCAGGCGAGCCGGGACAGGGTGGGAGACCCAGTACTTC
CASRRAGTGWETQYF
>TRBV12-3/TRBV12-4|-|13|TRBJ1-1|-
TGTGCCAGCAGTTTAAGGGACATCGTTGAAGCTTTCTTT
CASSLRDIVEAFF
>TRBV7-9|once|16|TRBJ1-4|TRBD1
TGTGCCAGCAGCTTTGGCAGGGGGGAGCCTAATGAAAAACTGTTTTTT
CASSFGRGEPNEKLFF
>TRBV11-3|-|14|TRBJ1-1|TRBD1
TGTGCCAGCAGCCCAGGGGGTAGGAACACTGAAGCTTTCTTT
CASSPGGRNTEAFF